A selection of T cell receptor beta chains follows, all from one sample in a study of CD8+CD57+ T cells in acquired aplastic anemia. TCRdb ran MiXCR on the reads and lists one entry per CDR3 protein. This sample carries fewer than 250,000 distinct CDR3 sequences, almost 50% of them seen once, and the ten largest clones take 15% to 20%. The sequencing sample was made of sorted CD4+, CD8+, or CD8+CD57+ T cells (not recorded which) from PBMCs. The source of these receptors is a human donor with aplastic anemia. Each CDR3 is given with its conserved first and last residue. Fields, in order: D gene, V gene, J gene, clone size, CDR3 length, CDR3 DNA, CDR3 protein. The D gene is left open where the match is weak. Clone size is not always given. Where it is, it says once, few, many or a class for expanded clones.

D gene: TRBD1
V gene: TRBV7-9
J gene: TRBJ1-4
clone size: many
CDR3 length: 15
CDR3 DNA: TGTGCCAGCAGCCAGACCCAGGGGGCTTATGAAAAACTGTTTTTT
CDR3 protein: CASSQTQGAYEKLFF

D gene: .
V gene: TRBV25-1
J gene: TRBJ2-3
clone size: .
CDR3 length: 14
CDR3 DNA: TGTGCCAGCAGAGGACAGGGACTAACAGATACGCAGTATTTT
CDR3 protein: CASRGQGLTDTQYF

D gene: .
V gene: TRBV20-1
J gene: TRBJ1-2
clone size: .
CDR3 length: 13
CDR3 DNA: TGCAGTGCCCAAAAGGAGGGATACTATGGCTACACCTTC
CDR3 protein: CSAQKEGYYGYTF

D gene: TRBD2
V gene: TRBV20-1
J gene: TRBJ2-3
clone size: once
CDR3 length: 12
CDR3 DNA: TGCAGTGCTGGGGGGGGGACAGATACGCAGTATTTT
CDR3 protein: CSAGGGTDTQYF

D gene: TRBD1
V gene: TRBV7-3
J gene: TRBJ1-2
clone size: many
CDR3 length: 13
CDR3 DNA: TGTGCCAGCAGCTCGACAGGGGGCGGAGGCTACACCTTC
CDR3 protein: CASSSTGGGGYTF

D gene: TRBD1
V gene: TRBV2
J gene: TRBJ1-3
clone size: .
CDR3 length: 13
CDR3 DNA: TGTGCCAGCAGAAGACAGGGTGCAGACACCATATATTTT
CDR3 protein: CASRRQGADTIYF

D gene: .
V gene: TRBV7-2
J gene: TRBJ2-7
clone size: .
CDR3 length: 11
CDR3 DNA: TGCGCCAGCAGCTTGGCCGCCGAGCAGTACTTC
CDR3 protein: CASSLAAEQYF

D gene: .
V gene: TRBV5-1
J gene: TRBJ2-1
clone size: .
CDR3 length: 15
CDR3 DNA: TGCGCCAGCAGCTTTTCGGGAGCTCGAAACACTGAGCAGTTCTTC
CDR3 protein: CASSFSGARNTEQFF

D gene: .
V gene: TRBV7-8
J gene: TRBJ1-2
clone size: .
CDR3 length: 14
CDR3 DNA: TGTGCCAGCAGCTTAGGTCAGGCTCTCTATGGCTACACCTTC
CDR3 protein: CASSLGQALYGYTF

D gene: .
V gene: TRBV19
J gene: TRBJ2-2
clone size: many
CDR3 length: 17
CDR3 DNA: TGTGCCAGTAGTCTTCTCTCCCTGCCTAGCGCTAGCGGGGAGCTGTTTTTT
CDR3 protein: CASSLLSLPSASGELFF

D gene: .
V gene: TRBV5-1
J gene: TRBJ1-1
clone size: .
CDR3 length: 14
CDR3 DNA: TGCGCCAGCAGCTTGAACACCGGGGACACTGAAGCTTTCTTT
CDR3 protein: CASSLNTGDTEAFF

D gene: TRBD1
V gene: TRBV10-2
J gene: TRBJ1-1
clone size: .
CDR3 length: 13
CDR3 DNA: TGCGCCAGCGTGGGACAGGGAAACACTGAAGCTTTCTTT
CDR3 protein: CASVGQGNTEAFF

D gene: .
V gene: TRBV20-1
J gene: TRBJ2-5
clone size: many
CDR3 length: 12
CDR3 DNA: TGCAGCGCGCAGAACCGAAAAGAGACCCAGTACTTC
CDR3 protein: CSAQNRKETQYF

D gene: TRBD1
V gene: TRBV5-8
J gene: TRBJ1-5
clone size: many
CDR3 length: 16
CDR3 DNA: TGTGCCAGCAGCAGGGGGCGGAGGGCTAGCAATCAGCCCCAGCATTTT
CDR3 protein: CASSRGRRASNQPQHF

D gene: TRBD1
V gene: TRBV3-1
J gene: TRBJ2-3
clone size: .
CDR3 length: 15
CDR3 DNA: TGTGCCAGCAGCCTCCGGGACAGGGGAACAGATACGCGGTATTTT
CDR3 protein: CASSLRDRGTDTRYF

D gene: .
V gene: TRBV25-1
J gene: TRBJ2-1
clone size: many
CDR3 length: 15
CDR3 DNA: TGTGCCAGCAGCCCTTGGCAGAAATTCACCAATGAGCAGTTCTTC
CDR3 protein: CASSPWQKFTNEQFF

D gene: .
V gene: TRBV2
J gene: TRBJ2-1
clone size: .
CDR3 length: 13
CDR3 DNA: TGTGCCAGCAGTGAAACAACTAGCCGTGAGCAGTTCTTC
CDR3 protein: CASSETTSREQFF

D gene: TRBD1
V gene: TRBV29-1
J gene: TRBJ1-1
clone size: .
CDR3 length: 15
CDR3 DNA: TGCAGCGTTGAAGATTATAGGACAGGGGCTACTGAAGCTTTCTTT
CDR3 protein: CSVEDYRTGATEAFF

D gene: TRBD1
V gene: TRBV7-2
J gene: TRBJ1-6
clone size: once
CDR3 length: 13
CDR3 DNA: TGTGCCAGCAGCTCCAGGGACAGGGGCGTCCTCCACTTT
CDR3 protein: CASSSRDRGVLHF

D gene: .
V gene: TRBV4-1
J gene: TRBJ1-1
clone size: many
CDR3 length: 13
CDR3 DNA: TGCGCCAGCAGCCAGATGGGGGGGGTAGGAGCTTTCTTT
CDR3 protein: CASSQMGGVGAFF

D gene: TRBD2
V gene: TRBV6-5
J gene: TRBJ2-5
clone size: many
CDR3 length: 14
CDR3 DNA: TGTGCCAGCAGTTACAGCGGGGCCCAAGAGACCCAGTACTTC
CDR3 protein: CASSYSGAQETQYF

D gene: .
V gene: TRBV5-4
J gene: TRBJ2-3
clone size: many
CDR3 length: 13
CDR3 DNA: TGTGCCAGCAGCTTGGGGGAAGGGGATACGCAGTATTTT
CDR3 protein: CASSLGEGDTQYF

D gene: .
V gene: TRBV15
J gene: TRBJ1-5
clone size: .
CDR3 length: 15
CDR3 DNA: TGTGCCACCAGCAGAGATGAACTTAGCAATCAGCCCCAGCATTTT
CDR3 protein: CATSRDELSNQPQHF